This entry lists 11 T cell receptor beta chains sequenced from one sample in a study of T cells in Graves' hyperthyroidism and ophthalmopathy. The source material, RNA transcripts, was used to amplify TCR beta CDR3 regions. HTBI primers were employed in a first-round RT-PCR of the TCR CDR3. TCRdb passed the multiplex PCR reads through MiXCR, listing each CDR3 protein once. The sample has hundreds of thousands of distinct CDR3 sequences, about 15% seen once. The sample comprised blood. The receptors were sampled from a woman younger than 45 with Graves' hyperthyroidism.

V gene TRBV7-2 combines with J gene TRBJ2-3, with 9 positions matching TRBD2. Germline CDR1 reads SGHTA; CDR2 reads FQGNSA. After removal of 1 base from V and 6 bases from J, the junction contained 2 bases not matched to a gene. This CDR3 is built from 14 residues. The CDR3 spells CASSLDSGSDTQYF. CDR3 coding DNA: TGTGCCAGCAGCTTAGATAGCGGGAGTGATACGCAGTATTTT.

This clonotype was detected ten times or more. This sequence joins TRBV7-6 and TRBJ1-1; weak D call: TRBD1 (6 bases). The V end lost 7 bases, the J end lost 0 bases, and 12 bases lay between the germline ends. Germline-derived CDR1 and CDR2 are SGHVS and FNYEAQ. The CDR3 has 14 residues. CDR3 in DNA: TGTGCCAGCAAGGGGGGGGGGTTGAACACTGAAGCTTTCTTT. Protein: CASKGGGLNTEAFF.

The chain employs TRBV20-1 and TRBJ1-1, with unresolved D. V was pared by 4 bases and J by 3 bases, with 6 bases between. The CDR3 runs 11 residues. CDR1 is DFQATT and CDR2 is SNEGSKA in the germline V gene (reference sequence). The CDR3 region has the DNA TGCAGTGCTATGGGTTACACTGAAGCTTTCTTT. Its protein product is CSAMGYTEAFF.

Ten or more counts support this clonotype. This chain connects TRBV10-1 to TRBJ2-7; D possibly corresponds to TRBD1 (6 bases). Looked up from germline, CDR1 is WNHNN and CDR2 is SYGVQD (reference sequence). V was cut by 6 bases and J by 2 bases, with 11 bases left in between. The length of the CDR3 is 13 residues. This CDR3 reads CASSHNRAYEQYF. The CDR3 nucleotides are TGCGCCAGCAGCCACAACAGGGCCTACGAGCAGTACTTC.

This clonotype came up many times. The chain uses TRBV6-1 and TRBJ1-5; 7 bases line up with TRBD1. The CDR3 runs 13 residues. The V segment lost 5 bases and the J segment 6 bases; nucleotides outside the gene matches: 4. Germline V lookup: CDR1 MNHNS, CDR2 SASEGT. This CDR3 reads CASSYDRVQPQHF. The DNA for the CDR3 is TGTGCCAGCAGTTATGACAGGGTTCAGCCCCAGCATTTT.

This rearrangement joins TRBV28 to TRBJ2-1; TRBD2 matches at 10 bases. Germline V CDR1 and CDR2: MDHEN, SYDVKM. The J segment lost 6 bases and the V segment lost 5 bases, leaving 7 bases of the junction unmatched. The CDR3 runs 15 residues. In DNA, the CDR3 is TGTGCCAGCAGTCGGGCTAGCGGGAGTTCCAATGAGCAGTTCTTC. Translation: CASSRASGSSNEQFF.

This clonotype has at least ten counts. The chain is built from TRBV11-2 and TRBJ2-5; 11 bases are a match to TRBD2. J was trimmed by 4 bases and V by 4 bases; bases with no gene match: 11. The CDR3 totals 17 residues. CDR1 is SGHAT and CDR2 is FQNNGV in the germline V gene. This CDR3 reads CASSSPSGTSGRETQYF. CDR3 nucleotides: TGTGCCAGCAGCTCACCTTCCGGGACTAGCGGACGAGAGACCCAGTACTTC.

This clonotype has at least ten counts. V gene TRBV6-1 combines with J gene TRBJ1-2, with D hard to call. Germline V lookup: CDR1 MNHNS, CDR2 SASEGT. The length of the CDR3 is 9 residues. Trimming removed 7 bases at V and 8 bases at J, with 5 bases between. Written as DNA, the CDR3 is TGTGCCAGCAATTTCGGCTACACCTTC. This codes for CASNFGYTF.

This clonotype was seen more than once but under ten times. The chain joins TRBV5-1 to TRBJ2-2; TRBD1 matches 8 bases. Germline lookup yields CDR1 SGHRS and CDR2 YFSETQ. The CDR3 has 16 amino acids. Trimming removed 4 bases from V and 4 bases from J; junction bases left unmatched: 9. The CDR3 loop is CASSQDRAIGTGELFF. The CDR3 region has the DNA TGCGCCAGCAGCCAGGACAGGGCCATAGGCACCGGGGAGCTGTTTTTT.

A word on this clonotype: One base away lies a much larger clone, so this may be a sequencing read error. V gene TRBV30 combines with J gene TRBJ2-2; a weak D match, TRBD2 (5 bases). The germline V gene encodes CDR1 GTSNPN and CDR2 SVGIG (reference sequence). This CDR3 has 17 amino acids. The CDR3 coding sequence is TGTGCCTGGAGTGTGGGTAGGCTGGGCACGAACACCGGGGAGCTGGTTTTT. Residues: CAWSVGRLGTNTGELVF.

The sample holds many counts of this clonotype. The rearrangement uses TRBV10-3 and TRBJ1-6; 9 bases line up with TRBD1. Germline loops: CDR1 ENHRY, CDR2 SYGVKD. There are 15 residues in the CDR3. The V segment lost 6 bases and the J segment 6 bases; nucleotides outside the gene matches: 6. CDR3 coding DNA: TGTGCCATCAGGGACCCGGGACAGGGTAATTCACCCCTCCACTTT. It translates to CAIRDPGQGNSPLHF.